The 14 T cell receptor beta chains reported below all come from one sample, sequenced in a study of shared clonotypes between healthy human individuals. Data came from immunoSEQ multiplex PCR; TCRdb stores just in-frame clones and leaves some out. Of roughly 2 million clones in the sample, over 85% were seen once. Material for sequencing was naive CD4+ T cells sorted from blood. The subset was: CD45RA+ positively selected. These TCRs come from a man younger than 30 in good health.

CDR3 nucleotide sequence: TGTGCCTGGAATCCTGCACGAGTACGGCGGGCAGTTCCCTATGGCTACACCTTC. Protein sequence: CAWNPARVRRAVPYGYTF. V is TRBV30 and J is TRBJ1-2, with D hard to call. Trimming cost V 4 bases and J 4 bases, with 28 bases left between them. The germline V gene has CDR1 GTSNPN and CDR2 SVGIG (reference sequence). The CDR3 has 18 amino acids. Supplemented by reference TRBV30 and TRBJ1-2, the full variable domain reads SQTIHQWPATLVQPVGSPLSLECTVEGTSNPNLYWYRQAAGRGLQLLFYSVGIGQISSEVPQNLSASRPQDRQFILSSKKLLLSDSGFYLCAWNPARVRRAVPYGYTFGSGTRLTVV.

The chain is built from TRBV7-2 and TRBJ2-2, with TRBD2 as a possible D gene (5 bases). CDR3 length equals 18 residues. Trimming took 5 bases from V and 2 from J, leaving 21 bases between them. CDR1 is SGHTA, CDR2 FQGNSA, per germline. The CDR3 spells CASSAQPTWTGNTGELFF. CDR3 DNA sequence: TGTGCCAGCAGCGCCCAGCCGACTTGGACTGGCAACACCGGGGAGCTGTTTTTT.

V usage is TRBV30 and J usage is TRBJ2-3, with D possibly being TRBD1 (6 bases). The germline V gene encodes CDR1 GTSNPN and CDR2 SVGIG (reference sequence). Trimming pared 0 bases from V and 1 base from J, leaving 11 bases between. The CDR3 extends over 15 amino acids. CDR3 sequence reads: CAWSVPGVGTDTQYF. CDR3 sequence (DNA): TGTGCCTGGAGTGTCCCAGGGGTTGGCACAGATACGCAGTATTTT.

V usage is TRBV10-1 and J usage is TRBJ2-1, with 9 bases that match TRBD2. Per germline, CDR1 WNHNN and CDR2 SYGVQD (reference sequence). This CDR3 contains 16 residues. Trimming removed 2 bases from V and 8 bases from J; junction bases left unmatched: 10. The CDR3 DNA follows: TGCGCCAGCAGTGAGGCTAGCGGGGCAAAGGCTGATGAGCAGTTCTTC. Translated: CASSEASGAKADEQFF.

The rearrangement links TRBV18 to TRBJ1-6, with D unclear. The V gene lost 3 bases and the J gene lost 0 bases, with 9 bases spanning the gap. The CDR3 sequence is 16 residues long. Germline CDR1 and CDR2: KGHSH and LQKENI. The CDR3 DNA reads as TGTGCCAGCTCACCCTTGGAACTCTCCTATAATTCACCCCTCCACTTT. Protein product: CASSPLELSYNSPLHF.

In this sample, this clone turned up once. The rearrangement joins TRBV5-1 to TRBJ2-5, with 9 bases lining up with TRBD2. Trimming cost V 1 base and J 2 bases; bases outside gene matches: 15. CDR1 is SGHRS, CDR2 YFSETQ, per germline. The CDR3 is 19 residues long. The CDR3: CASSLTGLATQRGQETQYF. The CDR3 DNA is TGCGCCAGCAGCTTGACCGGACTAGCGACGCAGAGGGGTCAAGAGACCCAGTACTTC.

This clone occurred once. The chain employs TRBV30 and TRBJ2-1; TRBD1 agrees at 9 bases. CDR1 and CDR2 (germline): GTSNPN, SVGIG (reference sequence). With V trimmed by 2 bases and J by 3 bases, 2 bases remained unmatched. This CDR3 region has 14 residues. CDR3: CAWSSGQGYNEQFF. The CDR3 DNA reads as TGTGCCTGGAGTTCGGGACAGGGCTACAATGAGCAGTTCTTC. The whole variable domain, filled in from reference TRBV30 and TRBJ2-1, reads SQTIHQWPATLVQPVGSPLSLECTVEGTSNPNLYWYRQAAGRGLQLLFYSVGIGQISSEVPQNLSASRPQDRQFILSSKKLLLSDSGFYLCAWSSGQGYNEQFFGPGTRLTVL.

The V call is TRBV9, the J call TRBJ2-3, with TRBD2 matching over 8 bases. CDR3 length: 15 residues. Per the germline V gene, CDR1 is SGDLS and CDR2 is YYNGEE. V trimming: 2 bases; J trimming: 4 bases; junction bases outside the gene matches: 6. The CDR3 loop is CASSVAVGRADTQYF. For the CDR3, the DNA is TGTGCCAGCAGCGTGGCGGTCGGGAGGGCAGATACGCAGTATTTT.

J is TRBJ1-2 and V is TRBV9, with 10 bases that match TRBD1. Germline CDR1 is SGDLS and CDR2 is YYNGEE. This CDR3 is 15 amino acids long. V was pared by 10 bases and J by 2 bases, with 11 bases of the junction left unmatched. CDR3 coding DNA: TGTGCCGAGCGTGACAGGGGGCGAGGCAACTATGGCTACACCTTC. Translated, it gives CAERDRGRGNYGYTF.

The chain combines TRBV6-5 with TRBJ2-3, with 7 bases matching TRBD1. J gave up 4 bases and V 6 bases, and 10 bases lay outside the gene matches. Germline V gene lookup returns CDR1 MNHEY and CDR2 SVGAGI. CDR3 length: 15 residues. CDR3 sequence reads: CASSQQGSMADTQYF. DNA of the CDR3: TGTGCCAGCAGCCAACAGGGGTCTATGGCAGATACGCAGTATTTT.

The rearrangement joins TRBV28 to TRBJ1-5; D unclear. Trimming removed 2 bases from V and 2 bases from J, with 10 bases in between. Germline loops: CDR1 MDHEN, CDR2 SYDVKM. This CDR3 is 15 amino acids long. CDR3 sequence reads: CASSLGFAGNQPQHF. The CDR3 region has the DNA TGTGCCAGCAGTTTAGGGTTCGCTGGCAATCAGCCCCAGCATTTT.

The chain carries TRBV11-2 and TRBJ2-7, with 9 bases aligning to TRBD2. Trimming cost V 1 base and J 0 bases; bases outside gene matches: 7. This CDR3 has 17 residues. Germline values: CDR1 SGHAT, CDR2 FQNNGV. This CDR3 is CASSLVAGVSSSYEQYF. CDR3 bases: TGTGCCAGCAGCTTAGTAGCGGGGGTATCTAGCTCCTACGAGCAGTACTTC.

The V gene is TRBV6-5, the J gene TRBJ1-4; D call uncertain. Germline V gives CDR1 MNHEY, CDR2 SVGAGI. The length of the CDR3 is 14 residues. V lost 8 bases, J lost 0 bases, and 10 bases lay in between. In nucleotides, the CDR3 is TGTGCCAGCCGGCGCGGGACAACTAATGAAAAACTGTTTTTT. Translating gives CASRRGTTNEKLFF.

The genes are TRBV6-4 and TRBJ2-5, with TRBD1 as a possible D gene (6 bases). V was pared by 7 bases and J by 7 bases, with 16 bases between. CDR1 is MRHNA, CDR2 SNTAGT, per germline. This CDR3 is 13 amino acids long. The CDR3 loop reads CASIPRGKGTQYF. Written as DNA, the CDR3 is TGTGCCAGCATCCCCAGGGGTAAGGGGACCCAGTACTTC.